Each of the 9 T cell receptor beta chains below was sequenced from the same sample in a study of OX40 agonist ivuxolimab in advanced cancers. The repertoire was sequenced with immunoSEQ multiplex PCR; TCRdb's copy has only in-frame clones and lacks some. The sample lists 40,000 to 45,000 clones, 70% to 90% seen once, with approximately 15% in the top ten. The specimen was CD4+ or CD8+ T cells sorted from blood, collected in a trial of the OX40 agonist ivuxolimab. These receptors were taken from an adult with an advanced solid tumor such as melanoma, head and neck, liver or kidney cancer.

This clone was seen a handful of times. The chain recombines TRBV7-9 with TRBJ2-7, with TRBD1 matching 10 bases. Germline V gives CDR1 SEHNR, CDR2 FQNEAQ (reference sequence). The ends lost 5 bases at V and 4 bases at J; junction bases unmatched: 8. This CDR3 comprises 15 residues. The DNA of the CDR3 is TGTGCCAGCAGCCACCCTAGGGACAGGGGATACGAGCAGTACTTC. This codes for CASSHPRDRGYEQYF.

The table lists this clone with a few counts. The chain employs TRBV15 and TRBJ1-5; unclear D gene. The CDR3 is 15 amino acids. V gave up 0 bases and J gave up 7 bases, with 13 bases separating them. From germline, CDR1 is LNHNV and CDR2 YYDKDF (reference sequence). CDR3 nucleotide sequence: TGTGCCACCAGCAGAGATAAAGGGCTGGGGCAGCCCCAGCATTTT. Translated, it gives CATSRDKGLGQPQHF. Filled out from reference TRBV15 and TRBJ1-5, the complete variable domain reads DAMVIQNPRYQVTQFGKPVTLSCSQTLNHNVMYWYQQKSSQAPKLLFHYYDKDFNNEADTPDNFQSRRPNTSFCFLDIRSPGLGDTAMYLCATSRDKGLGQPQHFGDGTRLSIL.

The genes are TRBV7-2 and TRBJ2-1; no reliable D call. Trimming took off 11 bases at V and 2 bases at J, with 10 bases between the two ends. Germline lookup yields CDR1 SGHTA and CDR2 FQGNSA. CDR3 size: 12 residues. The CDR3 loop is CAGNGPYNEQFF. In DNA, the CDR3 is TGTGCCGGAAACGGGCCCTACAATGAGCAGTTCTTC.

The V and J genes are TRBV11-2 and TRBJ1-5; no clear D gene. V lost 5 bases and J 5 bases, leaving 10 bases between the germline ends. Germline V gives CDR1 SGHAT, CDR2 FQNNGV. This CDR3 spans 13 amino acids. The chain's CDR3 is CASSQGTHQPQHF. As DNA, the CDR3 is TGTGCCAGCAGCCAAGGAACGCATCAGCCCCAGCATTTT. Full variable domain (missing parts from reference TRBV11-2 and TRBJ1-5): EAGVAQSPRYKIIEKRQSVAFWCNPISGHATLYWYQQILGQGPKLLIQFQNNGVVDDSQLPKDRFSAERLKGVDSTLKIQPAKLEDSAVYLCASSQGTHQPQHFGDGTRLSIL.

The rearrangement joins TRBV6-5 to TRBJ2-7; D may be TRBD2 (6 bases). Trimming stripped 0 bases from V and 6 bases from J, with 15 bases between. This CDR3 is built from 15 residues. Germline V gene lookup returns CDR1 MNHEY and CDR2 SVGAGI. CDR3 loop: CASSYSPPGVGEQYF. Written as DNA, the CDR3 is TGTGCCAGCAGTTACTCCCCCCCGGGAGTTGGCGAGCAGTACTTC.

The chain links TRBV9 to TRBJ1-4, with a weak D call TRBD1 (6 bases). Trimming removed 2 bases from V and 2 bases from J, with 16 bases in between. Germline CDR1 is SGDLS and CDR2 is YYNGEE. The CDR3 extends over 17 amino acids. CDR3 DNA sequence: TGTGCCAGCAGCGTCGGGCCTACAGGGTCGACTAATGAAAAACTGTTTTTT. Protein product: CASSVGPTGSTNEKLFF.

The chain couples TRBV5-1 to TRBJ2-5; 8 bases map to TRBD2. CDR1 SGHRS and CDR2 YFSETQ come from the germline V gene. V lost 4 bases, J lost 5 bases, and 10 bases stayed unmatched. The CDR3 has 15 residues. CDR3 in amino acids: CASSRLGGAGETQYF. Written as DNA, the CDR3 is TGCGCCAGCAGCCGCCTCGGGGGGGCAGGGGAGACCCAGTACTTC.

The chain is built from TRBV19 and TRBJ1-1; maybe TRBD1 (6 bases). V lost 2 bases to trimming and J lost 9 bases, with 16 bases between them. This CDR3 is 14 amino acids long. In germline, CDR1 is LNHDA, CDR2 SQIVND (reference sequence). The CDR3 DNA is TGTGCCAGTAGTATATTAGGACAGCGGGACAAAGCTTTCTTT. Translating gives CASSILGQRDKAFF.

The chain uses TRBV9 and TRBJ2-3, with TRBD2 identical over 8 bases. Per germline, CDR1 SGDLS and CDR2 YYNGEE. The J segment lost 3 bases and the V segment lost 4 bases, leaving 7 bases of the junction unmatched. The CDR3 covers 15 residues. CDR3 loop: CASSPGGGGTDTQYF. The CDR3 bases are TGTGCCAGCAGCCCCGGTGGCGGGGGGACAGATACGCAGTATTTT.